This T cell receptor beta chain was sequenced for a study of OX40 agonist ivuxolimab in advanced cancers. The overall study: Eligibility admitted prior anti-PD-1, anti-PD-L1 or anti-CTLA-4 therapy; about 39% had some.

Libraries were prepared by immunoSEQ multiplex PCR; TCRdb keeps only in-frame clonotypes and omits some of them. The data show tens of thousands of clones, about nine tenths seen once. J gave up 7 bases and V 4 bases, and 11 bases lay outside the gene matches. The germline V gene has CDR1 SGHAT and CDR2 FQNNGV. The CDR3 is 17 amino acids. Here the sequenced sample was CD4+ or CD8+ T cells sorted from blood, taken in a trial of the OX40 agonist ivuxolimab. This rearrangement joins TRBV11-2 to TRBJ2-1, with 12 bases fitting TRBD2. The source of this sequence is an adult with an advanced solid tumor such as melanoma, head and neck, liver or kidney cancer. CDR3 sequence (DNA): TGTGCCAGCAGCTCGGACCTCACTAGCGGGAGGAGGAATGAGCAGTTCTTC. It translates to CASSSDLTSGRRNEQFF.